One and the same sample provided the 6 T cell receptor beta chains below, sequenced in a study of shared clonotypes between healthy human individuals. CD45RO negativity and positive selection for CCR7 defined naive CD8 cells, a population that excluded terminally differentiated effector memory CD45RA+ cells. Profiling relied on immunoSEQ multiplex PCR, and the TCRdb table lists in-frame clones only, not all of them. Of just over 2,000,000 clones detected, about 94% appear once; the ten largest clones hold about 1.1%. The sample comprised naive CD8+ T cells sorted from blood. These receptors all stem from a man aged 18 to 29 in good health.

V and J are TRBV5-6 and TRBJ1-3; D remains unclear. This CDR3 has 13 amino acids. V lost 4 bases and J 4 bases, leaving 9 bases between the germline ends. Germline V gives CDR1 SGHDT, CDR2 YYEEEE. CDR3 region: CASSPESGNTIYF. The CDR3, as DNA: TGTGCCAGCAGCCCCGAAAGCGGAAACACCATATATTTT.

As for this clone: Other DNA sequences in this specimen translate into the identical CDR3. This chain links TRBV30 with TRBJ2-1; 8 bases are shared with TRBD1. The V and J ends lost 0 bases and 8 bases, in that order; junction bases with no gene match: 6. This CDR3 is built from 14 residues. Germline lookup yields CDR1 GTSNPN and CDR2 SVGIG (reference sequence). CDR3 region: CAWSVGAGGYEQFF. In nucleotides, the CDR3 is TGTGCCTGGAGTGTAGGTGCAGGGGGCTATGAGCAGTTCTTC.

This chain links TRBV19 with TRBJ1-1; unclear D gene. The ends were cut back, 4 bases at V and 3 bases at J, with 18 bases in the middle. This CDR3 region has 16 residues. Germline V CDR1 and CDR2: LNHDA, SQIVND (reference sequence). The DNA for the CDR3 is TGTGCCAGTAGTAAGTTCCGGAAAGCCCGGGACACTGAAGCTTTCTTT. Amino acid sequence: CASSKFRKARDTEAFF.

This clone was detected once. The chain carries TRBV6-1 and TRBJ2-7; D may correspond to TRBD1 or TRBD2 (6 bases each). Germline CDR1 MNHNS, CDR2 SASEGT. V was trimmed by 0 bases and J by 3 bases, leaving 12 bases between them. CDR3 length: 15 amino acids. The CDR3 nucleotides are TGTGCCAGCAGTGAAGCGTGGAGGGGGAGCTACGAGCAGTACTTC. Its translation is CASSEAWRGSYEQYF.

This sequence joins TRBV11-2 and TRBJ2-1; perhaps D is TRBD1 or TRBD2 (6 bases each). Germline V CDR1 and CDR2: SGHAT, FQNNGV. This CDR3 region has 17 residues. V lost 3 bases and J 4 bases, leaving 19 bases between the germline ends. Here the CDR3 reads CASSLAPVGGIYNEQFF. The CDR3 DNA is TGTGCCAGCAGCTTGGCACCTGTGGGGGGCATTTACAATGAGCAGTTCTTC.

This clone appeared a single time. V usage is TRBV13 and J usage is TRBJ2-7; D tentatively fits TRBD1 or TRBD2 (6 bases each). Trimming cost V 5 bases and J 7 bases, with 18 bases left between them. The CDR3 is 14 amino acids. Germline CDR1 PRHDT, CDR2 FYEKMQ (reference sequence). CDR3 in DNA: TGTGCCAGCAGCCCCAACGGAGGGGGGAGTGAGCAGTACTTC. Its translation is CASSPNGGGSEQYF.